This TCR beta chain is from a study of sequential checkpoint blockade in melanoma (dated by TCRdb to the late 2010s). For the study in its entirety: Patients were randomized 1:1 to first-line nivolumab followed by ipilimumab (arm A) or ipilimumab followed by nivolumab (arm B). Maintenance nivolumab was given following each of the two trial sequences.

TCRbeta CDR3 regions were immunosequenced from genomic DNA with the immunoSEQ Assay. Genomic DNA was amplified by bias-controlled multiplex PCR before high-throughput sequencing. Regarding the original processing steps: To quantify the absolute abundance of each unique TCRbeta CDR3 region, the sequences were collapsed and filtered. Clonality, defined as 1 minus Pielou's evenness, was calculated using only productive rearrangements. A previously published method was used to identify clones with significantly greater frequencies in on-treatment samples than in baseline samples. TCRdb obtained this table from immuneACCESS and retained in-frame rearrangements with V and J assigned. These tables miss some clones; where compared with another copy, unresolved V genes account for less than half of the shortfall, and the remainder is unexplained. Clone size and the V and J calls come from that table; the DNA yielded D and trimming. The sample has some 22,000 clones on record, 65% to 85% of them singletons. The top ten clonotypes cover around a tenth of the sample.

The sample's treatment or condition label, in plain terms: randomized to nivolumab then ipilimumab (arm A) or the reverse (arm B). Prior DNA-damaging chemotherapy had not been received by any trial patient. A FACS Aria II flow cytometer was used to sort live CD3+CD8+ cells that were negative for CD19 and CD56 from thawed PBMCs. CheckMate 064, a randomized, open-label phase II trial of sequential checkpoint blockade, was the source of the samples, all of which came from patients with melanoma. Peripheral blood mononuclear cells were collected by leukapheresis, purified with Ficoll-Paque, and frozen in human serum with about 9.2% DMSO. Right after sorting, the blood CD3+CD8+ cells were verified to be >95% pure, and DNA extraction followed. From its cysteine to its phenylalanine, the CDR3 spans 15 amino acids. Only the CDR3 region is kept as DNA, spanning 45 bases read in frame from base 1. As encoded in the germline V gene, CDR1 is MGHRA while CDR2 is YSYEKL. V loses 3 bases at its end and J loses 9 bases; junction bases beyond the gene matches: 4.

With regard to this clone: The antigen it binds to is not known. No base-level quality is on record; no much larger clone is a single base apart. The sample carries other DNA sequences with the same CDR3.

Overall results and qualifications from the work: Larger, independent patient cohorts are needed to validate the response-prediction model that combines TCR metrics and mutation burden.

The chain is made from TRBV4-1 and TRBJ2-1; TRBD2 fits 14 bases in the junction. This receptor was taken from a human donor with melanoma. Specimen: CD8+ T cells sorted from blood (inferred from file names), collected from a patient given nivolumab and ipilimumab in sequence. The sequenced DNA: TGCGCCAGCAGCCAGGGACTAGCGGGAGCGGGTGAGCAGTTCTTC. Its protein is CASSQGLAGAGEQFF.